This T cell receptor (beta chain) is from a study of T-cell memory formation after mild COVID-19. Whole-study context: Clusters of TCRs were largely donor specific.

TCRdb analysed the 5' RACE reads with MiXCR anew, one entry per CDR3 protein. Among 200,000 to 250,000 distinct CDR3 sequences, over 8.5% were seen once, and the ten largest hold around 23%. Regarding the study as a whole: The CD4+ clones that contracted clustered mainly within CM and EM, and the CD8+ clones concentrated in EMRA. Clones contracting over day 15 to 85 were CD4/CD8 balanced, with later expanders leaning CD4+. Cross-reactive memory appears to have joined, as suggested by some responding clones showing up in pre-infection memory.

CDR1 GTSNPN and CDR2 SVGIG come from the germline V gene (reference sequence). This CDR3 is 13 amino acids long. Comment on this clonotype: The antigen remains undetermined.

This TCR was sampled from a man aged 18 to 35 who had mild COVID-19 (a few samples of this study predate the infection). Cell type and time point are not known. Sequencing was done on a sample of PBMCs or a T cell subset sorted from them (not recorded which). The chain has TRBV30 and TRBJ2-4; D is ambiguous. The CDR3, as DNA: TGTGCGACCAGCCGGGTAGCCAAAAACATTCAGTACTTC. Amino acid sequence: CATSRVAKNIQYF.